A selection of T cell receptor beta chains follows, all from one sample in a study of OX40 agonist ivuxolimab in advanced cancers. Here immunoSEQ multiplex PCR was the method, and the copy in TCRdb shows in-frame clones only, minus some. Among about 77,000 clones listed, about 90% were seen once. The source material was CD4+ or CD8+ T cells sorted from blood, sampled in a trial of the OX40 agonist ivuxolimab. The receptors originated from an adult with an advanced solid tumor such as melanoma, head and neck, liver or kidney cancer. The CDR3 runs from the conserved cysteine through the conserved F or W. The D gene is left open where the match is weak. For some rows the clone size is stated as once, few or many, or as a class when expanded; others skip it.

D: -
size: once
V: TRBV19
J: TRBJ1-1
DNA: TGTGCCAGTTCCTGGCGGGCCAGGGGAGCGAACACTGAAGCTTTCTTT
CDR3: CASSWRARGANTEAFF

D: -
size: -
V: TRBV19
J: TRBJ1-1
DNA: TGTGCCAGTGGCGCGACCCCATTGAACACTGAAGCTTTCTTT
CDR3: CASGATPLNTEAFF

D: -
size: few
V: TRBV5-5
J: TRBJ1-5
DNA: TGTGCCAGCAGCACGCCGAATCAGCCCCAGCATTTT
CDR3: CASSTPNQPQHF

D: -
size: -
V: TRBV27
J: TRBJ2-5
DNA: TGTGCCAGCAGTTTACGACCCCCTTGGGAGTGGCAAGAGACCCAGTACTTC
CDR3: CASSLRPPWEWQETQYF

D: -
size: -
V: TRBV5-4
J: TRBJ2-5
DNA: TGTGCCAGCAGCTTGTCGTACCAAGAGACCCAGTACTTC
CDR3: CASSLSYQETQYF

D: TRBD1
size: -
V: TRBV7-9
J: TRBJ1-6
DNA: TGTGCCAGCAGCCTGGGACAGGAGAATTCACCCCTCCACTTT
CDR3: CASSLGQENSPLHF

D: -
size: -
V: TRBV28
J: TRBJ1-3
DNA: TGTGCCAGCAGTTTATCAAGCTCTGGAAACACCATATATTTT
CDR3: CASSLSSSGNTIYF

D: TRBD1
size: -
V: TRBV18
J: TRBJ1-3
DNA: TGTGCCAGCTCACTAGGACAGGGGGACACCATATATTTT
CDR3: CASSLGQGDTIYF

D: TRBD2
size: -
V: TRBV2
J: TRBJ2-1
DNA: TGTGCCAGCAGCCCGGGACTAGCGGGGGAGATCTCCTACAATGAGCAGTTCTTC
CDR3: CASSPGLAGEISYNEQFF

D: -
size: once
V: TRBV15
J: TRBJ1-2
DNA: TGTGCCACCAGCCCCCTAATGATAGCTGGCTACACCTTC
CDR3: CATSPLMIAGYTF

D: -
size: -
V: TRBV6-1
J: TRBJ2-7
DNA: TGTGCCAGCAGTGAACCCGGGACGGATATCTACGAGCAGTACTTC
CDR3: CASSEPGTDIYEQYF

D: -
size: -
V: TRBV19
J: TRBJ1-2
DNA: TGTGCCAGTAGCGACTCACGGACGGGGCCTTATGGCTACACCTTC
CDR3: CASSDSRTGPYGYTF

D: -
size: -
V: TRBV5-4
J: TRBJ2-7
DNA: TGTGCCAGCAGCTTATGGGACGAGCAGTACTTC
CDR3: CASSLWDEQYF

D: -
size: -
V: TRBV5-1
J: TRBJ2-7
DNA: TGCGCCAGTAGGACGGAGGCTAGCTCCTACGAGCAGTACTTC
CDR3: CASRTEASSYEQYF

D: -
size: -
V: TRBV30
J: TRBJ1-1
DNA: TGTGCCTGGGGGCCCGGGGCTACGGGGACTGAAGCTTTCTTT
CDR3: CAWGPGATGTEAFF

D: -
size: once
V: TRBV30
J: TRBJ2-6
DNA: TGTGCCTCGAGGGCAGGGGCCAACGTCCTGACTTTC
CDR3: CASRAGANVLTF

D: -
size: -
V: TRBV4-2
J: TRBJ1-4
DNA: TGTGCCAGCAGCCAAGCGACAGGTGTGGGAGAAAAACTGTTTTTT
CDR3: CASSQATGVGEKLFF